These T cell receptor beta chains were read from a single sample in a study of blood T cell repertoires in COVID-19. Sequencing was performed with immunoSEQ multiplex PCR; in TCRdb, only in-frame clones are kept and a portion is missing. The sample lists roughly 240,000 clones; around four fifths were seen once. Sequenced input: peripheral blood. The source is a man aged 55 to 70 who had recovered from COVID-19. CDR3s include the opening cysteine and the closing phenylalanine or tryptophan. The D gene is left open where the match is weak. Part of the rows lack a size; the others show once, few, many or a class for expanded clones.

v_call,d_call,j_call,clone_size,cdr3_aa,cdr3_nt
TRBV7-2,TRBD1,TRBJ2-1,.,CASSLAGTGDYNEQFF,TGTGCCAGCAGCTTAGCAGGGACAGGCGACTACAATGAGCAGTTCTTC
TRBV7-2,.,TRBJ2-1,few,CASSSPPLEHEFF,TGTGCCAGCAGCTCCCCCCCCCTTGAGCACGAGTTCTTC
TRBV7-9,.,TRBJ2-3,few,CASSDKGPDTQYF,TGTGCCAGCAGTGATAAGGGGCCAGATACGCAGTATTTT
TRBV14,.,TRBJ2-7,few,CAHQGGYEQYF,TGTGCCCACCAGGGGGGCTACGAGCAGTACTTC
TRBV6-1,.,TRBJ1-5,many,CASSETGLRNQPQHF,TGTGCCAGCAGTGAAACAGGGTTGCGCAATCAGCCCCAGCATTTT
TRBV29-1,.,TRBJ2-2,once,CSVEFRRNTGELFF,TGCAGCGTTGAGTTCCGGAGGAACACCGGGGAGCTGTTTTTT
TRBV5-5,.,TRBJ1-1,.,CASSLGNMNTEAFF,TGTGCCAGCAGCCTGGGAAACATGAACACTGAAGCTTTCTTT
TRBV6-5,.,TRBJ1-2,.,CASSYTGLGLNYGYTF,TGTGCCAGCAGTTACACGGGGTTGGGGTTAAACTATGGCTACACCTTC
TRBV7-6,.,TRBJ2-1,.,CASSLTVDSYNEQFF,TGTGCCAGCAGCTTAACAGTCGATTCCTACAATGAGCAGTTCTTC
TRBV11-3,.,TRBJ2-4,.,CASSTRQSGIQYF,TGTGCCAGCAGCACGAGACAGTCGGGCATTCAGTACTTC
TRBV11-2,TRBD1,TRBJ1-1,.,CASSFDRASTEAFF,TGTGCCAGCAGCTTCGACAGGGCTAGCACTGAAGCTTTCTTT
TRBV5-6,.,TRBJ1-3,.,CASSYRPERASGNTIYF,TGTGCCAGCAGCTATCGACCCGAGAGGGCCTCTGGAAACACCATATATTTT
TRBV4-1,TRBD1,TRBJ2-5,.,CASSQGIGTGGQETQYF,TGCGCCAGCAGCCAAGGGATCGGGACAGGGGGACAAGAGACCCAGTACTTC
TRBV7-8,.,TRBJ2-5,.,CASSLPLQGNQETQYF,TGTGCCAGCAGCTTACCCCTTCAGGGGAACCAAGAGACCCAGTACTTC
TRBV28,.,TRBJ2-3,many,CASSLRGSTDTQYF,TGTGCCAGCAGTTTACGGGGGTCCACAGATACGCAGTATTTT
TRBV10-2,.,TRBJ2-7,.,CASLTDTYEQYF,TGCGCCAGCTTGACAGATACCTACGAGCAGTACTTC
TRBV25-1,.,TRBJ1-4,.,CASRKAAGIKEKLFF,TGTGCCAGCAGAAAGGCCGCAGGGATCAAGGAAAAACTGTTTTTT
TRBV27,.,TRBJ1-1,.,CASSLVKGLNTEAFF,TGTGCCAGCAGTTTAGTGAAGGGGCTGAACACTGAAGCTTTCTTT
TRBV29-1,TRBD1,TRBJ2-3,few,CSVEDWTGGTDTQYF,TGCAGCGTTGAAGATTGGACAGGGGGCACAGATACGCAGTATTTT
TRBV19,.,TRBJ2-3,.,CASRPGREQSGTQYF,TGTGCCAGTAGACCGGGAAGGGAGCAGTCGGGGACGCAGTATTTT
TRBV30,.,TRBJ2-2,few,CAWMEVKNTGELFF,TGTGCCTGGATGGAGGTCAAAAACACCGGGGAGCTGTTTTTT
TRBV7-3,TRBD1,TRBJ2-1,once,CASSPGGLYNEQFF,TGTGCCAGCAGCCCAGGGGGCCTCTACAATGAGCAGTTCTTC
TRBV3-1/TRBV3-2,.,TRBJ2-6,.,CASSPYRGSGANVLTF,TGTGCCAGCAGCCCCTACCGGGGGTCTGGGGCCAACGTCCTGACTTTC
TRBV19,.,TRBJ2-7,.,CASSAGTFSYEQYF,TGTGCCAGTAGTGCCGGGACTTTTTCCTACGAGCAGTACTTC
TRBV30,TRBD2,TRBJ2-5,.,CACNPTSGQETQYF,TGTGCCTGTAACCCGACTAGCGGGCAAGAGACCCAGTACTTC
TRBV9,.,TRBJ1-2,.,CASSVGGPLYGYTF,TGTGCCAGCAGCGTAGGGGGGCCCCTCTATGGCTACACCTTC
TRBV19,.,TRBJ1-4,.,CASTLAGIGEKLFF,TGTGCCAGTACCTTGGCAGGCATTGGAGAAAAACTGTTTTTT
TRBV10-3,TRBD1,TRBJ1-4,.,CAISERTGGEKLFF,TGTGCCATCAGTGAAAGGACAGGGGGGGAAAAACTGTTTTTT
TRBV3-1/TRBV3-2,.,TRBJ2-1,.,CASSPGDEPYNEQFF,TGTGCCAGCAGCCCAGGGGACGAACCCTACAATGAGCAGTTCTTC
TRBV28,.,TRBJ1-4,.,CAAQTGGGEKLFF,TGTGCCGCTCAAACCGGGGGTGGTGAAAAACTGTTTTTT
TRBV15,TRBD1,TRBJ2-7,.,CATSRGIQGAVSYEQYF,TGTGCCACCAGCAGAGGTATACAGGGGGCCGTTTCCTACGAGCAGTACTTC